This TCR beta chain was documented in a study of breast tumors, draining lymph nodes, adjacent tissues. TCRdb reprocessed the multiplex PCR reads via MiXCR and lists one record per CDR3 protein. This table holds 200,000 to 300,000 distinct CDR3 sequences, under 35% found once. As concerns this clonotype: Its specificity is unknown. A much larger clone lies one base from this, so it may be a read error.

The lymph nodes were axillary draining lymph nodes from breast cancer patients. The CDR3 spans 13 residues. Trimming removed 5 bases from V and 3 bases from J, with 8 bases in between. From germline, CDR1 is MNHNY and CDR2 SVGAGI (reference sequence). Points from the study as a whole: Tumor and nontumor repertoires were significantly more similar in luminal-like than in basal-like breast cancer. Most tumor T cells seemingly derive from lymph node, then expand in tumor. Data only fit, rather than demonstrated, lymph node origin of most tumor T cells. Tumor repertoires ranked between lymph nodes and nontumor tissue in diversity, with V and J gene preferences.

The chain recombines TRBV6-6 with TRBJ1-5; weak D call: TRBD1 (6 bases). The TCR sequence derives from a female donor with breast cancer. Some clones in this sample may be carry-over from other donors' samples. Sequencing was performed on axillary lymph node tissue. The CDR3, as DNA: TGTGCCAGCAGTCACAGGGACAATCAGCCCCAGCATTTT. This translates into CASSHRDNQPQHF.